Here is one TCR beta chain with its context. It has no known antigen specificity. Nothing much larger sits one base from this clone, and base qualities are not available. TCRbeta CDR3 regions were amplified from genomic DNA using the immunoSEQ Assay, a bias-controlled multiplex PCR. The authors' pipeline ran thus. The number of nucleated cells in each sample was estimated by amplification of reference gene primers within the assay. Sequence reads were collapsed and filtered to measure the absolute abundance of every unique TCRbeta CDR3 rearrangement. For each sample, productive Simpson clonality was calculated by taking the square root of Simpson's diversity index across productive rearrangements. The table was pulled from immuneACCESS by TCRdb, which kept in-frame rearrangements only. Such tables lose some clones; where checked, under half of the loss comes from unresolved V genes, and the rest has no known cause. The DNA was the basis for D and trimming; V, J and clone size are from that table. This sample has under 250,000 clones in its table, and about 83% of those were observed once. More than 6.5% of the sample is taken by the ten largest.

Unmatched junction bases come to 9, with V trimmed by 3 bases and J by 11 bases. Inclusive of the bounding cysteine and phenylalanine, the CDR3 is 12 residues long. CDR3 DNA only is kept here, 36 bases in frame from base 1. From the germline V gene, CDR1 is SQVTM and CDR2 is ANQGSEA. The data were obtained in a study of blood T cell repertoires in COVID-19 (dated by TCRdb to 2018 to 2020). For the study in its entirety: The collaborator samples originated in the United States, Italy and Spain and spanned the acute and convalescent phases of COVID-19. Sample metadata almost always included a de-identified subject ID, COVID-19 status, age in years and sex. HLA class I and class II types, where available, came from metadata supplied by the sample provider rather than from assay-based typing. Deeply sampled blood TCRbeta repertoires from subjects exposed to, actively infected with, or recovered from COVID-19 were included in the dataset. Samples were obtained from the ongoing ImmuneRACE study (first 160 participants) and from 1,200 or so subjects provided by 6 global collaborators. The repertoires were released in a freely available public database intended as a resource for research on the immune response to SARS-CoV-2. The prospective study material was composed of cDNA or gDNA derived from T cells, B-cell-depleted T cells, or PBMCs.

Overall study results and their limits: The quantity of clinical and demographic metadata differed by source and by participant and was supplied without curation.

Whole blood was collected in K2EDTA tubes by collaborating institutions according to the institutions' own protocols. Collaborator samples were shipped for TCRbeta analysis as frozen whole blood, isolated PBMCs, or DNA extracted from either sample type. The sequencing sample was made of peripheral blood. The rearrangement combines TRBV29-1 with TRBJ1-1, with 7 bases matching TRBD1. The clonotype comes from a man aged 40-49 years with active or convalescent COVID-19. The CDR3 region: CSVEKNRGKAFF. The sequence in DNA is TGCAGCGTTGAGAAAAACAGGGGTAAGGCTTTCTTT.